Below, one T cell receptor (beta chain) is given with its context. The germline V gene has CDR1 ENHRY and CDR2 SYGVKD. The CDR3 extends over 14 amino acids. V gave up 4 bases and J gave up 6 bases, with 12 bases separating them. The assay was immunoSEQ multiplex PCR, and TCRdb's table has in-frame clones only and misses some. The sample records approximately 2.4 million clones, roughly 95% being singletons. The data stem from a study of shared clonotypes between healthy human individuals. Sequencing was done on a sample of naive CD4+ T cells sorted from blood. The subset is: CD45RA+ positively selected. The V call is TRBV10-3, the J call TRBJ2-2; a weak D match, TRBD1 (5 bases). The clonotype comes from a man aged 18 to 29 in good health. The DNA for the CDR3 is TGTGCCATCAGTGGACTGGTGGGGCCCGGGGAGCTGTTTTTT. This encodes CAISGLVGPGELFF.